The TCR beta chain under discussion was sequenced for a study of low-dose radiotherapy and immunotherapy resistance in tumors (dated by TCRdb to the early 2020s). Some background on the complete study: In Cohort 1, 0.5 Gy per fraction was delivered every 2 weeks, and a total PTV dose of 6.5 Gy was prescribed. Aspirin 300 mg was taken orally once daily by patients for four cycles, starting on cycle 1 day 1. Trial participants were not randomized into treatment groups. In Cohort 2, 1 Gy per fraction was delivered every two weeks, for a total of 13 Gy over 26 weeks. Patients were given nivolumab as a 240 mg flat dose every two weeks and ipilimumab at 1 mg/kg every six weeks, with both drugs delivered intravenously. Eight patients were included in the translational analysis: three from the first dose cohort and the first five from the second dose cohort. Every two weeks, patients got intravenous cyclophosphamide at 200 mg/m2, given one day ahead of each radiation and immunotherapy administration.

With respect to this clonotype: Its antigen specificity is not known. Per-nucleotide qualities are absent, and no much larger clonotype sits a single base away.

From its cysteine to its phenylalanine, the CDR3 spans 16 amino acids. CDR3 DNA only is kept here, 48 bases in frame from base 1. The germline V gene (reference sequence) yields MNHNY for CDR1 and SVGAGI for CDR2. The germline V and J ends show losses of 5 bases and 3 bases respectively, and no gene match explains 11 bases of the junction. Superscript III and a set of TRAV- and TRBV-specific primers were used to synthesize first-strand cDNA, so that both TCRalpha and TCRbeta chains were covered. TCRs were amplified for approximately 20 PCR cycles with Phusion, using a constant-region primer paired with the adapter attached to the V primers. Isolated mRNA was amplified with the MessageAmp II aRNA Amplification Kit, using an approximately 16-hour in vitro transcription at 37°C. mRNA for TCR sequencing was isolated with the Dynabeads mRNA DIRECT Purification Kit. A second roughly 25-cycle Phusion PCR added indexed Illumina adapters, and products were purified with AMPure XP beads. On the study's bioinformatics: Using custom Perl scripts, TCR sequences that encoded the same protein were pooled, out-of-frame sequences were dropped, and the abundance of each clonotype was calculated. The analysis excluded TCR sequences that were supported by just one read. Among the metrics used to describe the repertoires were Shannon entropy, Gini index, clonality, richness, and the frequency of TCRs shared between repertoires. TCRdb cleaned the public reads at Q25 with fastp, built clones with MiXCR and kept in-frame beta chains. One record per CDR3 amino acid sequence lists the most common genes and DNA. The V and J calls shown here were made by TCRdb, not taken from the authors' results. This sample comprises 16,000 or so distinct CDR3 sequences, 70% of them detected only once. The ten largest clones take up about 6% of the sample.

Donors were enrolled in RACIN, a single-arm phase I dose-escalation trial in which nivolumab, ipilimumab, aspirin, low-dose cyclophosphamide and low-dose radiotherapy were combined. Eligible patients had advanced, TIL-negative solid tumors. This TCR derives from a human donor with advanced metastatic prostate, ovarian, gallbladder or colorectal cancer (not recorded which). This table probably holds off-target reads from a library built for another chain. Recombination linked TRBV6-6 to TRBJ1-1; TRBD1 fits 8 bases in the junction. The CDR3 reads as follows: CASSVDRGILDTEAFF. The sequence in DNA is TGTGCCAGCAGTGTTGACAGGGGAATTTTGGACACTGAAGCTTTCTTT.